The 5 T cell receptor beta chains below come from one sample, sequenced in a study of STAT3 mutations in large granular lymphocyte leukemia. Overall study findings and caveats: Every T-LGLL patient had at least one immunodominant TCRbeta clonotype.

For these receptors, no antigen is known. Sequencing was performed with immunoSEQ multiplex PCR; in TCRdb, only in-frame clones are kept and a portion is missing. Counted here are roughly 25,000 clones, 94% occurring once; the ten biggest clones make up approximately 6%. Sequenced material: peripheral blood mononuclear cells. The receptors were gathered from a man in his forties with T-cell large granular lymphocyte leukemia. Some clones in this sample may be carry-over from other donors' samples.

V and J are TRBV7-2 and TRBJ2-3; 11 bases are a match to TRBD1. The germline V gene encodes CDR1 SGHTA and CDR2 FQGNSA. J was trimmed by 5 bases and V by 5 bases; bases with no gene match: 9. CDR3 length: 16 amino acids. The CDR3 nucleotides are TGTGCCAGCAGCGCAGGGACAGGGGGAAGTCAAGATACGCAGTATTTT. It yields the protein CASSAGTGGSQDTQYF.

The chain links TRBV5-1 to TRBJ2-1, with 7 bases aligning to TRBD1. This CDR3 region has 11 residues. Germline CDR1 and CDR2: SGHRS and YFSETQ. The V gene end was trimmed by 4 bases and the J gene end by 10 bases; junction bases not matched to a gene: 2. The CDR3 loop reads CASSLDREQFF. The CDR3 DNA is TGCGCCAGCAGCCTGGACAGGGAGCAGTTCTTC.

As DNA, the CDR3 is TGTGCCAGCACCCTGGGGGACAGTGGACCCTCTGGGGCCAACGTCCTGACTTTC. Translation gives CASTLGDSGPSGANVLTF. This chain links TRBV28 with TRBJ2-6, with TRBD1 matching 7 bases. The CDR3 loop spans 18 amino acids. The trim removed 7 bases at V and 0 bases at J, leaving 12 bases unmatched. Germline V gene data show CDR1 as MDHEN and CDR2 as SYDVKM. The whole variable domain, remainder taken from reference TRBV28 and TRBJ2-6, is DVKVTQSSRYLVKRTGEKVFLECVQDMDHENMFWYRQDPGLGLRLIYFSYDVKMKEKGDIPEGYSVSREKKERFSLILESASTNQTSMYLCASTLGDSGPSGANVLTFGAGSRLTVL.

The chain recombines TRBV27 with TRBJ1-3; a weak D match, TRBD1 (5 bases). Germline V CDR1 and CDR2: MNHEY, SMNVEV (reference sequence). V gave up 0 bases and J gave up 0 bases, with 15 bases separating them. There are 18 residues in the CDR3. CDR3 nucleotides: TGTGCCAGCAGTTTATCGCGGGGCGGGGGAAGCTCTGGAAACACCATATATTTT. As protein: CASSLSRGGGSSGNTIYF.

V gene TRBV9 combines with J gene TRBJ2-5; D may match TRBD1 or TRBD2 (6 bases each). Germline V gene lookup returns CDR1 SGDLS and CDR2 YYNGEE. CDR3 size: 17 residues. Trimming took 0 bases from V and 4 from J, leaving 19 bases between them. The CDR3 here is CASSVGGLGAAGETQYF. The CDR3 DNA sequence: TGTGCCAGCAGCGTAGGAGGTTTGGGGGCAGCGGGAGAGACCCAGTACTTC. The full variable domain, in which reference TRBV9 and TRBJ2-5 provide the parts outside the CDR3, is DSGVTQTPKHLITATGQRVTLRCSPRSGDLSVYWYQQSLDQGLQFLIQYYNGEERAKGNILERFSAQQFPDLHSELNLSSLELGDSALYFCASSVGGLGAAGETQYFGPGTRLLVL.